The TCR beta chain described here comes from a study of T cells in narcolepsy. Clones were sequenced by immunoSEQ multiplex PCR, and TCRdb holds only the in-frame ones, with some missing. The table has about 27,000 clones, 79% seen once. The CDR3 loop spans 16 amino acids. CDR1 and CDR2 from the germline V gene are KGHSH and LQKENI. Trimming left V 3 bases short and J 0 bases short, with 9 bases between. Sample: memory (CD45RA-) CD4+ T cells from blood. The TCR was taken from a human donor in good health. The chain carries TRBV18 and TRBJ1-6, with D unclear. The CDR3 coding sequence is TGTGCCAGCTCACCTTTACCTAGCTCCTATAATTCACCCCTCCACTTT. Translating it yields CASSPLPSSYNSPLHF.